The 18 T cell receptor beta chains presented below share a single source sample, sequenced in a study of blood T cells in healthy people across ages. Primers used in a second PCR of roughly 7 to 12 cycles were a sample-barcoded 5' primer and a J-beta primer mix. MiXCR, applied by TCRdb to the 5' RACE reads, yields one record per CDR3 protein. The repertoire has approximately 850,000 distinct CDR3 sequences, over 45% of them found once; the top ten carry 20% to 25%. The sequenced material came from blood. Source of these receptors: a man aged 30 to 45 in good health.

The chain couples TRBV6-1 to TRBJ2-6; 8 bases match TRBD1. This CDR3 region has 18 residues. Germline V gene data show CDR1 as MNHNS and CDR2 as SASEGT. After removal of 7 bases from V and 0 bases from J, the junction contained 11 bases not matched to a gene. Here the CDR3 reads CASTKRTGLYSGANVLTF. CDR3 DNA: TGTGCCAGCACTAAAAGGACAGGGCTTTACTCTGGGGCCAACGTCCTGACTTTC.

The chain is built from TRBV6-2 or TRBV6-3 and TRBJ2-1; 7 nucleotides match TRBD2. Trimming removed 6 bases from V and 5 bases from J; junction bases left unmatched: 4. Germline V gene data show CDR1 as MNHEY and CDR2 as SVGEGT. The CDR3 totals 13 residues. CDR3 region: CASRRLADNEQFF. The CDR3 coding sequence is TGTGCCAGCAGGCGCCTAGCGGACAATGAGCAGTTCTTC.

The chain carries TRBV27 and TRBJ2-5, with 10 bases that match TRBD2. The DNA end is a closer match to TRBJ2-7, so the J assignment may be wrong. The CDR3 length is 15 residues. Germline V gives CDR1 MNHEY, CDR2 SMNVEV (reference sequence). In DNA, the CDR3 is TGTGCCAGCAGTCTCGGACTAGCGGACACGTACGAGCAGTACTTC. Residues: CASSLGLADTYEQYF.

This chain uses TRBV7-2 with TRBJ2-1; 11 bases are a match to TRBD2. J was trimmed by 9 bases and V by 5 bases; bases with no gene match: 9. Germline V CDR1 and CDR2: SGHTA, FQGNSA. The CDR3 consists of 15 residues. The CDR3 coding sequence is TGTGCCAGCAGCGGTGGACTAGCGGGCTATTCTGAGCAGTTCTTC. Protein sequence: CASSGGLAGYSEQFF. Based on the CDR3 plus reference TRBV7-2 and TRBJ2-1, the full variable domain is GAGVSQSPSNKVTEKGKDVELRCDPISGHTALYWYRQSLGQGLEFLIYFQGNSAPDKSGLPSDRFSAERTGGSVSTLTIQRTQQEDSAVYLCASSGGLAGYSEQFFGPGTRLTVL.

V usage is TRBV12-3 or TRBV12-4 and J usage is TRBJ2-5; D not certain. The J call may be incorrect, as the DNA end agrees better with TRBJ2-7. There are 13 residues in the CDR3. As DNA, the CDR3 is TGTGCCAGCAGTTTGGCAGGTTCACCCGAGCAGTACTTC. Amino acid sequence: CASSLAGSPEQYF.

The chain couples TRBV7-9 to TRBJ2-7; TRBD2 might be the D (6 bases). Gene TRBJ2-5 matches the end of the DNA better, so the J call may be wrong. The CDR3 is made up of 16 amino acids. The germline V gene encodes CDR1 SEHNR and CDR2 FQNEAQ (reference sequence). CDR3 loop: CASSFTSGTAGETQYF. CDR3 DNA sequence: TGTGCCAGCAGCTTCACCTCCGGGACTGCGGGGGAGACCCAGTACTTC.

The chain uses TRBV7-6 and TRBJ2-1; 10 bases fit TRBD2. This CDR3 has 16 amino acids. The V gene end was trimmed by 5 bases and the J gene end by 7 bases; junction bases not matched to a gene: 11. Germline lookup yields CDR1 SGHVS and CDR2 FNYEAQ. CDR3 in amino acids: CASSPRSELAGNEQFF. The CDR3 coding sequence is TGTGCCAGCAGCCCCCGGTCGGAACTAGCGGGAAATGAGCAGTTCTTC.

The genes are TRBV7-2 and TRBJ2-7; 7 nucleotides match TRBD1. Per germline, CDR1 SGHTA and CDR2 FQGNSA. J lost 2 bases, V lost 3 bases, and 7 bases had no gene match. The length of the CDR3 is 15 residues. The CDR3 sequence: CASSFVQGEAYEQYF. In DNA form, the CDR3 reads TGTGCCAGCAGCTTTGTTCAGGGGGAAGCCTACGAGCAGTACTTC.

The rearrangement joins TRBV28 to TRBJ1-2; D is undetermined. V shed 2 bases and J shed 8 bases, with 18 bases lying between them. The CDR3 consists of 15 residues. Germline-derived CDR1 and CDR2 are MDHEN and SYDVKM. This CDR3 is CASSLGLKPLQGYTF. DNA for the CDR3: TGTGCCAGCAGTTTAGGGTTGAAGCCGCTGCAAGGCTACACCTTC.

On this clonotype: A read error may explain this, as a much larger clone is one base away. The rearrangement uses TRBV27 and TRBJ1-3; no clear D gene. CDR3 size: 13 residues. The ends were cut back, 8 bases at V and 6 bases at J, with 14 bases in the middle. CDR1 is MNHEY, CDR2 SMNVEV, per germline (reference sequence). The CDR3 loop is CASRMRAENTIYF. The CDR3 DNA follows: TGTGCCAGCCGGATGAGGGCTGAAAACACCATATATTTT.

The CDR3 DNA reads as TGCAGCGAGCATAGCGGGGACTACAATGAGCAGTTCTTC. It translates to CSEHSGDYNEQFF. The chain employs TRBV29-1 and TRBJ2-1; 8 bases are shared with TRBD2. The CDR3 is made up of 13 amino acids. CDR1 is SQVTM, CDR2 ANQGSEA, per germline. Losses at the gene ends were 7 bases for V and 3 bases for J; bases not matched to a gene: 5.

This chain uses TRBV20-1 with TRBJ2-7, with 12 bases lining up with TRBD1. The J segment lost 6 bases and the V segment lost 3 bases, leaving 9 bases of the junction unmatched. The CDR3 covers 15 residues. CDR1 and CDR2 from the germline V gene are DFQATT and SNEGSKA (reference sequence). CDR3 in DNA: TGCAGTGCTAGGGGTGCCGGGACAGGGGGCCTCGAGCAGTACTTC. Amino acid sequence: CSARGAGTGGLEQYF.

The chain recombines TRBV4-2 with TRBJ2-4; 8 nucleotides match TRBD2. J was trimmed by 8 bases and V by 1 base; bases with no gene match: 13. Per germline, CDR1 LGHNA and CDR2 YNFKEQ. The CDR3 length is 17 residues. The CDR3 nucleotides read TGTGCCAGCAGCCAAGCGACGACCGGGGGGGCGGTATACATTCAGTACTTC. Amino acids: CASSQATTGGAVYIQYF.

The V and J genes are TRBV5-1 and TRBJ2-2, with a weak D call TRBD1 (7 bases). Germline CDR1 reads SGHRS; CDR2 reads YFSETQ. The V and J ends lost 1 base and 5 bases respectively, with 15 bases between them. CDR3 size: 16 residues. The chain's CDR3 is CASSLHRQGGTGELFF. CDR3 DNA sequence: TGCGCCAGCAGCTTGCATAGGCAGGGGGGTACCGGGGAGCTGTTTTTT.

CDR3 sequence: CASSVGPLAETQYF. In nucleotides, the CDR3 is TGTGCCAGCAGCGTAGGGCCCCTTGCAGAGACCCAGTACTTC. The chain uses TRBV9 and TRBJ2-5; D not certain. CDR1 is SGDLS and CDR2 is YYNGEE in the germline V gene. Trimming took 0 bases from V and 4 from J, leaving 10 bases between them. This CDR3 contains 14 residues.

Only a few counts were recorded for this clonotype. The chain uses TRBV7-9 and TRBJ1-6, with 7 nucleotides matching TRBD1. CDR3 length equals 16 residues. Germline CDR1 is SEHNR and CDR2 is FQNEAQ (reference sequence). J gave up 6 bases and V 5 bases, and 10 bases lay outside the gene matches. This CDR3 is CASSPGEGASNSPLHF. The CDR3, as DNA: TGTGCCAGCAGCCCCGGGGAGGGGGCTAGTAATTCACCCCTCCACTTT.

The chain has TRBV21-1 and TRBJ2-5. The J call could be wrong; TRBJ2-1 is a better fit for the DNA end. TRBV21-1 is labeled a pseudogene. The CDR3 is made up of 10 amino acids. This CDR3 reads CASPKETQFF. The CDR3 bases are TGTGCCAGCCCAAAAGAGACCCAGTTCTTC.

The chain carries TRBV2 and TRBJ2-1; TRBD2 aligns across 10 bases. This CDR3 comprises 14 residues. V lost 3 bases, J lost 7 bases, and 3 bases stayed unmatched. The germline CDR1 and CDR2 sequences are SNHLY and FYNNEI. The CDR3 sequence is CASSETSGFNEQFF. The DNA of the CDR3 is TGTGCCAGCAGTGAGACTAGCGGGTTTAATGAGCAGTTCTTC.